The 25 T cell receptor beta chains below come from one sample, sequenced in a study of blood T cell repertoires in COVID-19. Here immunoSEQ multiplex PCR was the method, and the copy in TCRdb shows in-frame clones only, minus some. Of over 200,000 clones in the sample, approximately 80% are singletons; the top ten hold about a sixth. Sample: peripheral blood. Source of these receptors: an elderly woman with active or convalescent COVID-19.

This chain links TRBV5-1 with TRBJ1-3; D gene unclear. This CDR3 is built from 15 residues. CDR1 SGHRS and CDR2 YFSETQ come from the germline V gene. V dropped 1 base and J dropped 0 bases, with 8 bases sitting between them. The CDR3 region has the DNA TGCGCCAGCAGCTTGAACGACAACTCTGGAAACACCATATATTTT. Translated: CASSLNDNSGNTIYF.

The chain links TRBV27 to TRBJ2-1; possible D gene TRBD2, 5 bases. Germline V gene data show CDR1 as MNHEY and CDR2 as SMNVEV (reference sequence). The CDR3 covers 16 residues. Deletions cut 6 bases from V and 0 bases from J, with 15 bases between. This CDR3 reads CASRDPLAPSYNEQFF. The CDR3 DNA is TGTGCCAGCAGAGACCCTCTAGCACCCTCCTACAATGAGCAGTTCTTC.

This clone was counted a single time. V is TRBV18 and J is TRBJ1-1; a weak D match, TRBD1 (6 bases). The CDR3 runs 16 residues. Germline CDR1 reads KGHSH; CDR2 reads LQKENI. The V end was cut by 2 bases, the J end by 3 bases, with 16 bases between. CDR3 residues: CASSPSYRTVDTEAFF. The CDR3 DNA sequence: TGTGCCAGCTCACCATCTTATCGGACAGTAGACACTGAAGCTTTCTTT.

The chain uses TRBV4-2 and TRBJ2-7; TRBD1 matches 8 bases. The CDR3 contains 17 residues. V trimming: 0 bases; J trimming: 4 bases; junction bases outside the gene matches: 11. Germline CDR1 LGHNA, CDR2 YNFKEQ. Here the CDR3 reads CASSQEITGQGAYEQYF. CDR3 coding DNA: TGTGCCAGCAGCCAAGAGATAACCGGGCAGGGGGCTTACGAGCAGTACTTC.

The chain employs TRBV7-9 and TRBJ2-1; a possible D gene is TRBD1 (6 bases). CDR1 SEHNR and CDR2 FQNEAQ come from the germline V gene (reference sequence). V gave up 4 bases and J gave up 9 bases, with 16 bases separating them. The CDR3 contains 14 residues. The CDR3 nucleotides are TGTGCCAGCAGCTCCACCGGACAGCGAGGTGAGCAGTTCTTC. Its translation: CASSSTGQRGEQFF.

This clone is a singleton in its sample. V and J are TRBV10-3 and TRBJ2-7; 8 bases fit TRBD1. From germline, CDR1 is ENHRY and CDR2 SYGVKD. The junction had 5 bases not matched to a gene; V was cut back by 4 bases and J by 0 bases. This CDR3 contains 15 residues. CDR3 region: CAISVGQGGSYEQYF. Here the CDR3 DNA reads TGTGCCATCAGTGTAGGACAGGGTGGCTCCTACGAGCAGTACTTC.

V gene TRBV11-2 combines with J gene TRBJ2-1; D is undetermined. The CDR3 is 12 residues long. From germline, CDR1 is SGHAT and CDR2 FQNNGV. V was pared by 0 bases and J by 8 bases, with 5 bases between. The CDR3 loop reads CASSLERHEQFF. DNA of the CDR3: TGTGCCAGCAGCTTAGAGCGTCATGAGCAGTTCTTC.

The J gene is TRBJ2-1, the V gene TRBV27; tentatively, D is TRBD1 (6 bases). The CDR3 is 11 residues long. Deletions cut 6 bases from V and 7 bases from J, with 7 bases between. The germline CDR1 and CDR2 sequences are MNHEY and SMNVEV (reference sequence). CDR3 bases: TGTGCCAGCAGCCAGGGGAATGAGCAGTTCTTC. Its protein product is CASSQGNEQFF.

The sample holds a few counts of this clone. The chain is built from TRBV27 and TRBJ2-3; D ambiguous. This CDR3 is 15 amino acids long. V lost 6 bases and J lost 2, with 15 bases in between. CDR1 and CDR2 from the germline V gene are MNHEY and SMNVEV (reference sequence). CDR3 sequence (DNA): TGTGCCAGCAGGATGTTGGCGGAGTACACAGATACGCAGTATTTT. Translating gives CASRMLAEYTDTQYF.

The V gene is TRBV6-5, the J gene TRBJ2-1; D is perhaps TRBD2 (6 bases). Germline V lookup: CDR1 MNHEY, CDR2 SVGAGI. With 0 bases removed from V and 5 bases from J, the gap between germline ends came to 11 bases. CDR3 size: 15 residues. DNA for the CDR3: TGTGCCAGCAGTTACTCCGGGAGTAGCCACAATGAGCAGTTCTTC. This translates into CASSYSGSSHNEQFF.

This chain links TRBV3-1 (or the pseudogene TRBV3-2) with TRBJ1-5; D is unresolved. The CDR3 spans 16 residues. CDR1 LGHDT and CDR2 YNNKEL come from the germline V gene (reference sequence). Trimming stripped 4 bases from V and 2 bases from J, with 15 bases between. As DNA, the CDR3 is TGTGCCAGCAGCCGCAAAGGGAGAAAGGGCAATCAGCCCCAGCATTTT. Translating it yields CASSRKGRKGNQPQHF.

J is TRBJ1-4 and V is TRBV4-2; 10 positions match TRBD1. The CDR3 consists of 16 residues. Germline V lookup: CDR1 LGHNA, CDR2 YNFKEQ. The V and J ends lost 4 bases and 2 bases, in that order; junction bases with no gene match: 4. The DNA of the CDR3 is TGTGCCAGCAGCCCCGGACAGGGGGTGACTAATGAAAAACTGTTTTTT. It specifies CASSPGQGVTNEKLFF.

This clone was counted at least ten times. In DNA, the CDR3 is TGTGCCAGCAGCTTAGCGGGGACTAGCGGTCCCCAGCAGTACTTC. Amino acids: CASSLAGTSGPQQYF. The chain has TRBV7-6 and TRBJ2-7, with 11 bases aligning to TRBD2. The CDR3 loop spans 15 amino acids. Germline values: CDR1 SGHVS, CDR2 FNYEAQ. V trimming: 0 bases; J trimming: 8 bases; junction bases outside the gene matches: 6. The full variable domain, with the rest looked up from reference TRBV7-6 and TRBJ2-7, is GAGVSQSPRYKVTKRGQDVALRCDPISGHVSLYWYRQALGQGPEFLTYFNYEAQQDKSGLPNDRFSAERPEGSISTLTIQRTEQRDSAMYRCASSLAGTSGPQQYFGPGTRLTVT.

The DNA for the CDR3 is TGCGCCAGCAGCAATGCCGGGACTCCAACCTACAATGAGCAGTTCTTC. Translating gives CASSNAGTPTYNEQFF. The genes are TRBV5-1 and TRBJ2-1; a possible D gene is TRBD2 (6 bases). The CDR3 loop spans 16 amino acids. Trimming removed 4 bases at V and 2 bases at J, with 16 bases between. Germline CDR1 and CDR2: SGHRS and YFSETQ.

The CDR3 DNA reads as TGTGCCAGCTCACGAGGACTAGCGGGAGTGGGGGAGACCCAGTACTTC. Its protein is CASSRGLAGVGETQYF. The V call is TRBV18, the J call TRBJ2-5; the match to TRBD2 covers 13 bases. Germline values: CDR1 KGHSH, CDR2 LQKENI. J lost 5 bases, V lost 4 bases, and 7 bases had no gene match. The CDR3 length is 16 residues.

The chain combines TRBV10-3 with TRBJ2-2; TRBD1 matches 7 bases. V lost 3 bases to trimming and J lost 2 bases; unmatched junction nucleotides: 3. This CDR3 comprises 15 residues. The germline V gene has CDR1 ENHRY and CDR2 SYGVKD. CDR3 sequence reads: CAISDRDRNTGELFF. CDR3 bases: TGTGCCATCAGTGACCGGGACAGAAACACCGGGGAGCTGTTTTTT.

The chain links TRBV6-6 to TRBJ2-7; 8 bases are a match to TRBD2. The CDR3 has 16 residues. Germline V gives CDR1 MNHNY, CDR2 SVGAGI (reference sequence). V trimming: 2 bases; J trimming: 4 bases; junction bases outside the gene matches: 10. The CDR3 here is CASSYPPGGPEYEQYF. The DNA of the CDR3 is TGTGCCAGCAGTTACCCACCGGGAGGGCCGGAGTACGAGCAGTACTTC.

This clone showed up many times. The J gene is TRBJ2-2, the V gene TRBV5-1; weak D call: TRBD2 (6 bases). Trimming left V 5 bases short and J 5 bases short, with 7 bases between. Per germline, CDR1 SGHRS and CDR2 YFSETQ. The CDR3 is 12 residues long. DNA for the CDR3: TGCGCCAGCAGGGGAGGAACCGGGGAGCTGTTTTTT. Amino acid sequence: CASRGGTGELFF.

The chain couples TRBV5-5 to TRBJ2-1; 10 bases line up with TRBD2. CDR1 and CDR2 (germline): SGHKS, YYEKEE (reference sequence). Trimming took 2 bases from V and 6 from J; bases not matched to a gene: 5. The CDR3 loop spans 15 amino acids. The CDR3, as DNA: TGTGCCAGCAGCTTTCTAGCGGGAGCCACCAATGAGCAGTTCTTC. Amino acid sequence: CASSFLAGATNEQFF.

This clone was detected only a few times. The CDR3 DNA reads TGTGCCAGCAGTGATCCGGGACTACTTAGGGACACCGGGGAGCTGTTTTTT. Its protein is CASSDPGLLRDTGELFF. The chain recombines TRBV2 with TRBJ2-2; TRBD2 matches 7 bases. The V and J ends lost 3 bases and 3 bases, in that order; junction bases with no gene match: 10. The CDR3 has 17 residues. Germline V lookup: CDR1 SNHLY, CDR2 FYNNEI.

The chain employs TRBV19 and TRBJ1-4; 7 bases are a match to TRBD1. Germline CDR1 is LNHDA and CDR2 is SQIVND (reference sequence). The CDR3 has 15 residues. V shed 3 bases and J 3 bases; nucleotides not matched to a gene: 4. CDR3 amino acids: CASSIDRVPNEKLFF. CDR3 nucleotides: TGTGCCAGTAGTATCGACAGGGTTCCTAATGAAAAACTGTTTTTT.

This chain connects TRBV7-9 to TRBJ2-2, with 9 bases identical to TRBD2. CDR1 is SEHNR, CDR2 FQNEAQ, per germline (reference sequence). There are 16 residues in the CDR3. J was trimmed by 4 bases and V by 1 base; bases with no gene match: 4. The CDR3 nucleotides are TGTGCCAGCAGCTTAGATGGCGGGAGGGGCACCGGGGAGCTGTTTTTT. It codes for CASSLDGGRGTGELFF.

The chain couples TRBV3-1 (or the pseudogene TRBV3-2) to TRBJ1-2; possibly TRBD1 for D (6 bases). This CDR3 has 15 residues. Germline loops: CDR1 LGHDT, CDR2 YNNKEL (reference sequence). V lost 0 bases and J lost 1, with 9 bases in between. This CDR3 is CASSQEVDSNYGYTF. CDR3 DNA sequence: TGTGCCAGCAGCCAAGAAGTGGACAGTAACTATGGCTACACCTTC.

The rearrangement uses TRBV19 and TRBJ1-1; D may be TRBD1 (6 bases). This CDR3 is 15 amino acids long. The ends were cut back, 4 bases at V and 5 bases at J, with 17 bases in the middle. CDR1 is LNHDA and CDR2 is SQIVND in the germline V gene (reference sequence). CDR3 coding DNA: TGTGCCAGTAGTACCCCGGGGAGGGGGGTGACTGAAGCTTTCTTT. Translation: CASSTPGRGVTEAFF.

CDR3 sequence reads: CASTAGTGRNEQYF. In DNA, the CDR3 is TGTGCCAGCACCGCTGGGACAGGGAGGAACGAGCAGTACTTC. This chain links TRBV7-9 with TRBJ2-7, with TRBD1 matching over 9 bases. CDR1 and CDR2 (germline): SEHNR, FQNEAQ (reference sequence). There are 14 residues in the CDR3. V lost 7 bases, J lost 5 bases, and 9 bases stayed unmatched.